This T cell receptor beta chain was identified during a study of Ad26.COV2.S vaccination and SARS-CoV-2 variants. The study, taken as a whole, reports: Spike-specific TCR breadth was greater after Ad26.COV2.S than placebo.

Of note for this clone: The target antigen is unknown.

Only in-frame clones appear in the TCRdb table, and some are missing; sequencing was by immunoSEQ multiplex PCR. The profile shows 350,000 to 500,000 clones, approximately 92% of them singletons. V was clipped by 2 bases and J by 0 bases, with 8 bases between them. Germline V gene sequence: CDR1 KGHSH, CDR2 LQKENI. The CDR3 runs to 15 residues. The treatment denotes: roughly 18 received Ad26.COV2.S at low or high dose, single or two shots; several received placebo; per-sample allocation not given. Day 63 after the first injection of vaccine or placebo was the sampling time. Sequenced material: peripheral blood, taken in a trial of Ad26.COV2.S vaccine versus placebo. The clonotype was recovered from a person aged 18-65 years who received the Ad26.COV2.S COVID-19 vaccine or a placebo. The chain combines TRBV18 with TRBJ1-3; D uncertain. In DNA form, the CDR3 reads TGTGCCAGCTCACCAATGCAGAACTCTGGAAACACCATATATTTT. Translating gives CASSPMQNSGNTIYF.